This T cell receptor (beta chain) was obtained from a study of Ad26.COV2.S vaccination and SARS-CoV-2 variants. Findings and caveats of the study: Quantification of TCR breadth and depth may have yielded underestimates of total T cell responses. Vaccine and placebo recipients had comparable breadth of non-spike TCRs.

Assay: immunoSEQ multiplex PCR; the TCRdb copy retains only in-frame clones and omits some. The profile shows fewer than 900,000 clones, roughly 90% of them singletons. In regard to this clone: As yet, its antigen is unknown.

Treatment denoted: roughly 19 received Ad26.COV2.S at low or high dose, single or two shots; five or six received placebo; per-sample allocation not given. Day 63 after the first vaccine or placebo injection was the time point for sampling. This person who donated was an adult of 18-55 years in Boston. This clonotype was sampled from a person between 18 and 65 years old who received the Ad26.COV2.S COVID-19 vaccine or a placebo. The sequencing used peripheral blood, collected in a trial of Ad26.COV2.S vaccine versus placebo.

CDR3 region: CATSGYQSYNEQFF. The CDR3 bases are TGTGCCACCAGTGGTTACCAATCCTACAATGAGCAGTTCTTC. The chain joins TRBV24-1 to TRBJ2-1; D unresolved. The CDR3 has 14 amino acids. Trimming pared 5 bases from V and 1 base from J, leaving 8 bases between. Germline V lookup: CDR1 KGHDR, CDR2 SFDVKD.